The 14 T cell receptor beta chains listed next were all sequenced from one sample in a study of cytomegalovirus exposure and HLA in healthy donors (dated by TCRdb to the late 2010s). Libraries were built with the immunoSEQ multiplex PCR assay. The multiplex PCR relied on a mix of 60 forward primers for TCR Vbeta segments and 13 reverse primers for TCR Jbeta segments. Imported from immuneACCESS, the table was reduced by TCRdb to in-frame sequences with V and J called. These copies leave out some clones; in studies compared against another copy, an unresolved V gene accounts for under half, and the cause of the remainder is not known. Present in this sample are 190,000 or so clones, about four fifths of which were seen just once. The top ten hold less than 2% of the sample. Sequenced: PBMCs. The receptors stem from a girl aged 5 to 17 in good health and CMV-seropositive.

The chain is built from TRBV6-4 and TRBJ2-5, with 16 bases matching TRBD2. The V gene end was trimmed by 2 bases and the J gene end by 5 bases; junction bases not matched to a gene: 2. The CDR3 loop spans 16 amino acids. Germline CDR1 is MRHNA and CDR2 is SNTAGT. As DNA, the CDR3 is TGTGCCAGCAGTGACGGGACTAGCGGGGGGGCCGAGACCCAGTACTTC. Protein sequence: CASSDGTSGGAETQYF.

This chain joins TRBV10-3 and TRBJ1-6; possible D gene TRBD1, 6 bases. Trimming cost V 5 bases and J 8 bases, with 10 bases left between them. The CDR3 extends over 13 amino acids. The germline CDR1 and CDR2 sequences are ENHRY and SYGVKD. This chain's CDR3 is CAISQGPYSPLHF. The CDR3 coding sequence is TGTGCCATCAGTCAGGGGCCATATTCACCCCTCCACTTT.

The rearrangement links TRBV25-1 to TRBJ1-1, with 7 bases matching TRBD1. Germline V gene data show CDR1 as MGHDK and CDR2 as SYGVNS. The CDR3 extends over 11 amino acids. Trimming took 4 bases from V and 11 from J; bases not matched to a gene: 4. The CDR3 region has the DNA TGTGCCAGCAGTGGACAGGGTTCGGCTTTCTTT. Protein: CASSGQGSAFF.

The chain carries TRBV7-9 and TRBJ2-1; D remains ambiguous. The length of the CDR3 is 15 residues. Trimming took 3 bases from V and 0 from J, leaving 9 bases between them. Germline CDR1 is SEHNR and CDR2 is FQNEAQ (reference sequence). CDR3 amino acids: CASSFDKSSYNEQFF. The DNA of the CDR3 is TGTGCCAGCAGCTTCGACAAGAGCTCCTACAATGAGCAGTTCTTC.

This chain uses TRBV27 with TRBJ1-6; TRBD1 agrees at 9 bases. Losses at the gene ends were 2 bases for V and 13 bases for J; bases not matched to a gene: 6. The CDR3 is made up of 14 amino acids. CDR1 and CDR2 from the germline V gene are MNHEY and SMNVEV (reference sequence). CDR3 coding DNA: TGTGCCAGCAGTTTAGGACAGGGGTTTTTGCCCCTCCACTTT. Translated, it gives CASSLGQGFLPLHF.

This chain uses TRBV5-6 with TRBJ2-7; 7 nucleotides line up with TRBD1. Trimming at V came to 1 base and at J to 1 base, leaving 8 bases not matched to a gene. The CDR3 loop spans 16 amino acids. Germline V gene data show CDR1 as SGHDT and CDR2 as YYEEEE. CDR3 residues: CASSLSSLTGSYEQYF. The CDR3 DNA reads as TGTGCCAGCAGCTTGTCGAGTTTGACAGGGTCCTACGAGCAGTACTTC. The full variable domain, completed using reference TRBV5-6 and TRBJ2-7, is DAGVTQSPTHLIKTRGQQVTLRCSPKSGHDTVSWYQQALGQGPQFIFQYYEEEERQRGNFPDRFSGHQFPNYSSELNVNALLLGDSALYLCASSLSSLTGSYEQYFGPGTRLTVT.

Here the CDR3 reads CASSRTSGGPSYEQYF. In DNA, the CDR3 is TGTGCCAGCAGCCGAACGAGCGGGGGACCCTCCTACGAGCAGTACTTC. The chain links TRBV7-2 to TRBJ2-7; TRBD2 aligns across 8 bases. Germline V gene data show CDR1 as SGHTA and CDR2 as FQGNSA. The CDR3 length is 16 residues. V gave up 5 bases and J gave up 0 bases; unmatched junction bases: 9.

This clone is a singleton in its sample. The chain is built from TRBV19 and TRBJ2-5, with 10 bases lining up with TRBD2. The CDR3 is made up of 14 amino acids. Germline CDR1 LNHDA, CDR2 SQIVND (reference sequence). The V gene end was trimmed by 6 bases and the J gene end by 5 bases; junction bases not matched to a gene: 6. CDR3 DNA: TGTGCCAGTAGCCCGGGACTAGCGTTGGAGACCCAGTACTTC. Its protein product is CASSPGLALETQYF.

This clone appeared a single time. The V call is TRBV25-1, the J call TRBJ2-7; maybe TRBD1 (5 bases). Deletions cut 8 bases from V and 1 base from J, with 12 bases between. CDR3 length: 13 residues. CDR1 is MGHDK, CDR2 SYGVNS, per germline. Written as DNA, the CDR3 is TGTGCCAGCGAATCGACAGTATCCTACGAGCAGTACTTC. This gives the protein CASESTVSYEQYF.

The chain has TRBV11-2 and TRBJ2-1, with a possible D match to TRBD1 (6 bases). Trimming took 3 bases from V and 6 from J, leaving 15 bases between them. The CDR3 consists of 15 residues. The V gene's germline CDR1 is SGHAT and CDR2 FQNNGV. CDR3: CASSLLSLGGNEQFF. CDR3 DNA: TGTGCCAGCAGCTTGTTATCCTTAGGGGGCAATGAGCAGTTCTTC.

This CDR3 is CSVELLGGFSTNTEAFF. The CDR3 coding sequence is TGCAGCGTTGAGCTATTGGGGGGATTTTCGACGAACACTGAAGCTTTCTTT. The chain combines TRBV29-1 with TRBJ1-1; possible D gene TRBD1, 5 bases. CDR1 SQVTM and CDR2 ANQGSEA come from the germline V gene. With 3 bases removed from V and 1 base from J, the gap between germline ends came to 21 bases. The CDR3 is 17 residues long.

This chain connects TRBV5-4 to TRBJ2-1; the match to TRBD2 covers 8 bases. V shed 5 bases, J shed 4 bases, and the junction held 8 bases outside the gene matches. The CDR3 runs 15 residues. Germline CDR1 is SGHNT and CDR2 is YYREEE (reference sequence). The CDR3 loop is CASSPSGGVYNEQFF. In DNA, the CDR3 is TGTGCCAGCAGTCCCAGCGGGGGCGTATACAATGAGCAGTTCTTC. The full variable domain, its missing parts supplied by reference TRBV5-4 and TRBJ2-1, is ETGVTQSPTHLIKTRGQQVTLRCSSQSGHNTVSWYQQALGQGPQFIFQYYREEENGRGNFPPRFSGLQFPNYSSELNVNALELDDSALYLCASSPSGGVYNEQFFGPGTRLTVL.

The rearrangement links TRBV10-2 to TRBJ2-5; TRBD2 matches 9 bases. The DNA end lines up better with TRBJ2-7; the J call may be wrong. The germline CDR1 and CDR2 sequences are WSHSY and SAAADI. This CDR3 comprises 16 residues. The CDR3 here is CASSESLVAGAYEQYF. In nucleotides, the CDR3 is TGCGCCAGCAGTGAGTCGTTGGTAGCGGGGGCCTACGAGCAGTACTTC.

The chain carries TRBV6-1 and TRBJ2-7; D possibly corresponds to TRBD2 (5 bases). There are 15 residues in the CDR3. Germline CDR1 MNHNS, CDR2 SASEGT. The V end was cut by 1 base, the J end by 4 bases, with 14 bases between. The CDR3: CASSEGGQNLYEQYF. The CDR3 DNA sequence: TGTGCCAGCAGTGAAGGAGGGCAAAACCTATACGAGCAGTACTTC.